The present T cell receptor (beta chain) was sequenced within a study of T-cell memory formation after mild COVID-19. The CDR3 covers 16 residues. The germline V gene has CDR1 SGHDT and CDR2 YYEEEE. V lost 3 bases to trimming and J lost 8 bases; unmatched junction nucleotides: 12. Researchers used 5'RACE with constant-segment primers to make TCR alpha and TCR beta cDNA libraries that carry sample barcodes and UMIs. TCRdb itself ran the 5' RACE reads through MiXCR, one entry per CDR3 protein. The sample has almost 350,000 distinct CDR3 sequences, around 20% seen once. This clonotype was detected a few times.

The chain combines TRBV5-6 with TRBJ2-1; the match to TRBD2 covers 9 bases. Sequencing input: PBMCs or a T cell subset sorted from them (not recorded which). This TCR was sampled from a man aged 18 to 35 who had mild COVID-19 (a few samples of this study predate the infection). Cell type and time point are not known. CDR3 sequence: CASSYIGGGAFDEQFF. The CDR3 nucleotides are TGTGCCAGCAGCTACATAGGCGGGGGGGCCTTTGATGAGCAGTTCTTC.